Below, 5 T cell receptor beta chains from the same sample are listed, as sequenced in a study of technical replicates of blood from a few donors. Measured with immunoSEQ multiplex PCR; TCRdb has only the in-frame clones, and not every one. The sample lists 75,000 to 95,000 clones; approximately 95% were seen once. The sample comprised T cells isolated from PBMCs. All receptors come from a human donor in good health.

V usage is TRBV5-8 and J usage is TRBJ2-4; tentative D call: TRBD1 (6 bases). From germline, CDR1 is SGHTS and CDR2 YDEGEE. Trimming took 1 base from V and 8 from J, leaving 10 bases between them. There are 13 residues in the CDR3. The CDR3 region is CASSLWGRDIQYF. CDR3 DNA: TGTGCCAGCAGCTTGTGGGGGCGCGACATTCAGTACTTC.

The chain couples TRBV4-2 to TRBJ2-3; 8 bases align to TRBD2. The CDR3 runs 14 residues. Germline V gene data show CDR1 as LGHNA and CDR2 as YNFKEQ. V dropped 9 bases and J dropped 6; count of bases not matched to a gene: 11. The CDR3 DNA reads TGTGCCAGTACCCTAGCGGGCCGATGGGATACGCAGTATTTT. This encodes CASTLAGRWDTQYF.

The rearrangement uses TRBV5-6 and TRBJ2-7, with D hard to call. Between the trimmed V and J ends, which lost 2 bases and 1 base, there was a span of 16 bases. The CDR3 extends over 16 amino acids. Germline V lookup: CDR1 SGHDT, CDR2 YYEEEE. CDR3 nucleotides: TGTGCCAGCAGCTTCCAGTCTCCAGGTTGGTCCTACGAGCAGTACTTC. Encoded protein: CASSFQSPGWSYEQYF.

This chain uses TRBV18 with TRBJ1-2; 9 bases are shared with TRBD1. The CDR3 runs to 13 residues. Germline lookup yields CDR1 KGHSH and CDR2 LQKENI. V lost 3 bases and J lost 6; bases outside the gene matches: 2. Here the CDR3 reads CASSPRTGDGYTF. CDR3 in DNA: TGTGCCAGCTCACCCAGGACAGGGGATGGCTACACCTTC.

This clone was detected only once. This chain uses TRBV6-5 with TRBJ1-3; D gene unclear. CDR3 length: 14 residues. Trimming took 0 bases from V and 4 from J, leaving 7 bases between them. Germline CDR1 MNHEY, CDR2 SVGAGI. This CDR3 reads CASSYSGGGNTIYF. The CDR3 DNA follows: TGTGCCAGCAGTTACTCTGGAGGCGGAAACACCATATATTTT.